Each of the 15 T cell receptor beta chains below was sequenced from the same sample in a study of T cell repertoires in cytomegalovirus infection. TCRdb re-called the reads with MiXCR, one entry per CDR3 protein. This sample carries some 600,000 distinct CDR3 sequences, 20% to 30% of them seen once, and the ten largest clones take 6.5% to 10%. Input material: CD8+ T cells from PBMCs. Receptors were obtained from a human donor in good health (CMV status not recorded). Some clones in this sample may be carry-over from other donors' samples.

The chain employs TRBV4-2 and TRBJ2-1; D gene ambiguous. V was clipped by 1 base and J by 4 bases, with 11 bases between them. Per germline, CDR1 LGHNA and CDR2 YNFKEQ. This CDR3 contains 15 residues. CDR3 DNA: TGTGCCAGCAGCCAAGCTTTTTCCGGGTACAATGAGCAGTTCTTC. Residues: CASSQAFSGYNEQFF.

The CDR3, as DNA: TGTGCCAGCATACCAGTCCCAGAGTCTCTCAATGAGCAGTTCTTC. Translated: CASIPVPESLNEQFF. The gene calls are TRBV28 and TRBJ2-1; D not certain. The CDR3 is 15 amino acids. Per the germline V gene, CDR1 is MDHEN and CDR2 is SYDVKM. V lost 7 bases and J 6 bases, leaving 19 bases between the germline ends.

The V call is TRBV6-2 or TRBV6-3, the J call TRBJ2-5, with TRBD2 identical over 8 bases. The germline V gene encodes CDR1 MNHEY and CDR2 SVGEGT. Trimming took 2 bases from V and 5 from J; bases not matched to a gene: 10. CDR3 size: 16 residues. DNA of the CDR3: TGTGCCAGCAGTTACCCCAGCCGGGGGGGCCGGGAGACCCAGTACTTC. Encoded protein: CASSYPSRGGRETQYF.

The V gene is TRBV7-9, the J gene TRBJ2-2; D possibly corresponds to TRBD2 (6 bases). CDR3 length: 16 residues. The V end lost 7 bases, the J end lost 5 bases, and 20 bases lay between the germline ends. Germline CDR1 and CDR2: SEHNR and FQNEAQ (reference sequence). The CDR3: CASNTRDPAGTGELFF. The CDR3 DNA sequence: TGTGCCAGCAATACCCGGGACCCGGCGGGAACCGGGGAGCTGTTTTTT.

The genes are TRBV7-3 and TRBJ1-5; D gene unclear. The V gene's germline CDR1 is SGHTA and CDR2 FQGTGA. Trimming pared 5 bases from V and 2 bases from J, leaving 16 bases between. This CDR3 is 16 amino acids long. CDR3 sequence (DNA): TGTGCCAGCAGCCCGCAAAAGCGACGGCGCAATCAGCCCCAGCATTTT. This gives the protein CASSPQKRRRNQPQHF.

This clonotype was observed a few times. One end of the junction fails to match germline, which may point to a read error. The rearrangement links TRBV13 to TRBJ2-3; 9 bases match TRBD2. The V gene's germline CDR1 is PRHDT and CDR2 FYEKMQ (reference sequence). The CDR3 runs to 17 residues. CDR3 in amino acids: CASRLEQAGGLTDTQYF. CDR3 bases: TGTGCCAGCCGCTTAGAGCAAGCGGGGGGTCTCACAGATACGCAGTATTTT.

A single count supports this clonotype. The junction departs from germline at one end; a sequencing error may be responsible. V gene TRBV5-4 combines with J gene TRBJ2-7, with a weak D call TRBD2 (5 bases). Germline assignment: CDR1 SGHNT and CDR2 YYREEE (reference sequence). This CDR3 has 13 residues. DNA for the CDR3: TGTGCCAACAGCATGGACTTTACCTACGAGCAGTACTTC. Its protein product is CANSMDFTYEQYF.

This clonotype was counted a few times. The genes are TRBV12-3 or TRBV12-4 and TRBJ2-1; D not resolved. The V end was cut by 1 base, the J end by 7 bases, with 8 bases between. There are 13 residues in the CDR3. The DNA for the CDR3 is TGTGCCAGCAGTTTAGAGGTTAGGAATGAGCAGTTCTTC. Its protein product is CASSLEVRNEQFF.

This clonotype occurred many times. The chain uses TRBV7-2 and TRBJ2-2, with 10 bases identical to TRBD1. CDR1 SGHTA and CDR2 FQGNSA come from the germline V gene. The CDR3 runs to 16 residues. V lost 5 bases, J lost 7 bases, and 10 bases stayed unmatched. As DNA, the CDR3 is TGTGCCAGCAGCGCCCGGGACAGGGGTTTGGACGGGGAGCTGTTTTTT. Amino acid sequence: CASSARDRGLDGELFF.

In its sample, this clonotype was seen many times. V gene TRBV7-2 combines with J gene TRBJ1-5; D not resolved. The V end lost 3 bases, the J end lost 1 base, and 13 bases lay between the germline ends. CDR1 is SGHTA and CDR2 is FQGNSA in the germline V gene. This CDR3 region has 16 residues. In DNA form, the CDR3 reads TGTGCCAGCAGCTTGGCGTGGGGAGGGAGCAATCAGCCCCAGCATTTT. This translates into CASSLAWGGSNQPQHF. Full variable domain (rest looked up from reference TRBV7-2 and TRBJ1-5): GAGVSQSPSNKVTEKGKDVELRCDPISGHTALYWYRQSLGQGLEFLIYFQGNSAPDKSGLPSDRFSAERTGGSVSTLTIQRTQQEDSAVYLCASSLAWGGSNQPQHFGDGTRLSIL.

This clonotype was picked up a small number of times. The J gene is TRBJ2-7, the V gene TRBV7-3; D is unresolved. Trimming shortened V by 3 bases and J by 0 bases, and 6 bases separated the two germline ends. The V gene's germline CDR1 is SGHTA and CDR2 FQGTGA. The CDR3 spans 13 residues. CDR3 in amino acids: CASSFPTSYEQYV. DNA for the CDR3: TGTGCCAGCAGCTTCCCGACCTCCTACGAGCAGTACGTC.

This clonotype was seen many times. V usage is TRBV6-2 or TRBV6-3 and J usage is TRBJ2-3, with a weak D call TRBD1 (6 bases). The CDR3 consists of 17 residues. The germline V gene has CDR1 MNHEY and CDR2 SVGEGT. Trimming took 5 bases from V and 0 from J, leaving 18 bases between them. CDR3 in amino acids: CASSTTGGGSSTDTQYF. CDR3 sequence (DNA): TGTGCCAGCAGTACGACAGGAGGAGGCTCTAGCACAGATACGCAGTATTTT.

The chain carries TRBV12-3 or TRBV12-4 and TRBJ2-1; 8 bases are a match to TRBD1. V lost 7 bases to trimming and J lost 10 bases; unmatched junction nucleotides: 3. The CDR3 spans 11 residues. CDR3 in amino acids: CASTNRGEQFF. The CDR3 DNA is TGTGCCAGCACCAACAGGGGGGAGCAGTTCTTC.

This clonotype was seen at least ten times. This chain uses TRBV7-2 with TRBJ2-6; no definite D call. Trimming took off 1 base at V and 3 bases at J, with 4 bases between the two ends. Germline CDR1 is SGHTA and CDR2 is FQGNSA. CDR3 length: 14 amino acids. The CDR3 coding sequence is TGTGCCAGCAGCTTAGTAGGTGGGGCCAACGTCCTGACTTTC. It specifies CASSLVGGANVLTF.

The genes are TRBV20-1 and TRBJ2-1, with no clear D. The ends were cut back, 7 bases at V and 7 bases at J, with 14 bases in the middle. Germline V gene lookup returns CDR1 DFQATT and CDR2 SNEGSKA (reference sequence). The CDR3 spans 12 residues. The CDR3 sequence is CSVPVRANEQFF. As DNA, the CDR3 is TGCAGTGTTCCCGTTCGTGCTAATGAGCAGTTCTTC.